This entry is about one T cell receptor (beta chain). The antigen remains unidentified. The sample belongs to a study of cytomegalovirus exposure and HLA in healthy donors. The germline CDR1 and CDR2 sequences are MNHNS and SASEGT. The CDR3 is 14 residues long. V lost 2 bases and J lost 5, with 12 bases in between. The primer mix had 60 Vbeta and 13 Jbeta primers. Method: immunoSEQ multiplex PCR; TCRdb's copy keeps in-frame clones and lacks some. The sample gives around 90,000 clones, about four fifths of which show up once; about 7.3% is in the top ten. Study-level points and caveats: An analysis that came later showed most CMV-associated TCR beta chains appearing HLA-restricted. A later analysis showed TCR association rates differing by HLA locus, peaking at DRB1 and lowest at HLA-C. Analysis performed later found roughly 18,000 TCR beta sequences associated with HLA alleles at 0.05 false discovery rate.

The sequenced sample consisted of PBMCs. This clonotype was sampled from a man aged 30 to 45 in good health and CMV-seronegative. This chain uses TRBV6-1 with TRBJ1-2; D gene unclear. The CDR3 sequence is CASSESGRVYGYTF. The CDR3 DNA follows: TGTGCCAGCAGTGAATCGGGAAGGGTTTATGGCTACACCTTC.